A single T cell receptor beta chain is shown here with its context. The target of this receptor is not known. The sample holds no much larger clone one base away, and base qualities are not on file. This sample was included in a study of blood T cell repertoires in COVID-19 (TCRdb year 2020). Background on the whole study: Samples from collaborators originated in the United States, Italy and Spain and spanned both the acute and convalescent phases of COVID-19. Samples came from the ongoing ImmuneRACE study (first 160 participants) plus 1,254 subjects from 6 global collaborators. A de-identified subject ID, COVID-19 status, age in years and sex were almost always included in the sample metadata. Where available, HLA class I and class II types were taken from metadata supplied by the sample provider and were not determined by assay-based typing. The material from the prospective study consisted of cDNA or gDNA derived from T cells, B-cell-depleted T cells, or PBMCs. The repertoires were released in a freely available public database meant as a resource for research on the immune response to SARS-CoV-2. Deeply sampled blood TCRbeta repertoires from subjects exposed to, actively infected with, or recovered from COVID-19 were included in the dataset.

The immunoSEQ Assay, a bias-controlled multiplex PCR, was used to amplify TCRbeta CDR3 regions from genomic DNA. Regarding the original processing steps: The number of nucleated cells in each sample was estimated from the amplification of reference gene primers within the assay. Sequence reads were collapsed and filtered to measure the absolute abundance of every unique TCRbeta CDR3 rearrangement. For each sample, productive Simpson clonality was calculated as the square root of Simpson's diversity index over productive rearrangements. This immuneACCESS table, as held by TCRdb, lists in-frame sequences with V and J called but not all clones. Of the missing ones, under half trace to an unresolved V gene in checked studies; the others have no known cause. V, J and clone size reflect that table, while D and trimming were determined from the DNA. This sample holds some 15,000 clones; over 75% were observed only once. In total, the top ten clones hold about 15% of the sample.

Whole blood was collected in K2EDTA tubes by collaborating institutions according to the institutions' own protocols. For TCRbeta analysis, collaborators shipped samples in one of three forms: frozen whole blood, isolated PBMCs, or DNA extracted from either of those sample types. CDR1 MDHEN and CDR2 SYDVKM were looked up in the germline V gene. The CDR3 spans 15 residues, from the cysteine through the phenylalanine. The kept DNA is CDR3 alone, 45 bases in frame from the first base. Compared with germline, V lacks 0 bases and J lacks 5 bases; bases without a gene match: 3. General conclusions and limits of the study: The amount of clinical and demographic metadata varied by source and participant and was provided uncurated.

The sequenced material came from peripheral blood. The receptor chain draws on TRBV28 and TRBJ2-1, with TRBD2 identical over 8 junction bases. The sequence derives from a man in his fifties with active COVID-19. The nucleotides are TGTGCCAGCAGTTTATGGGGTAGCGGGAACAATGAGCAGTTCTTC. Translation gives CASSLWGSGNNEQFF.